The clone carrying this T cell receptor beta chain occurred a few times. Extraction of RNA preceded its reverse transcription into cDNA, which served as the sequencing template. The assay was immunoSEQ multiplex PCR, and TCRdb's table has in-frame clones only and misses some. This sample has about 200,000 clones, with 60% found just once. The germline gives CDR1 SGHRS, CDR2 YFSETQ. V was clipped by 7 bases and J by 2 bases; unmatched bases: 8. The CDR3 sequence is 14 residues long. These data originate in a study of CD8+ T cells in alopecia areata. As for treatment: oral pan-JAK inhibitor, 5-10 mg twice daily.

J is TRBJ1-1 and V is TRBV5-1; 7 bases are a match to TRBD1. The material sequenced was CD4+ T cells sorted from blood, taken at week 24, from a patient treated with tofacitinib. The clonotype originates from a human donor with alopecia areata. CDR3 DNA sequence: TGCGCCAGCCGGAAGACAGGGCGTAACACTGAAGCTTTCTTT. As protein: CASRKTGRNTEAFF.